A single sample gave rise to the 10 T cell receptor beta chains below, sequenced in a study of CD8 T cells in ankylosing spondylitis. TCRdb reprocessed the 5' RACE reads via MiXCR and lists one record per CDR3 protein. The table shows some 130,000 distinct CDR3 sequences, with just under 7.5% occurring only once. Material for sequencing was blood, either unsorted or a sorted T cell fraction (not recorded which). The receptors here all came from a female donor with ankylosing spondylitis or in good health (not recorded which).

This clonotype has ten or more counts. The chain joins TRBV20-1 to TRBJ1-2; maybe TRBD1 (6 bases). Trimming took off 6 bases at V and 3 bases at J, with 11 bases between the two ends. The CDR3 has 12 amino acids. Germline-derived CDR1 and CDR2 are DFQATT and SNEGSKA (reference sequence). The CDR3 protein is CSAPDSYYGYTF. Written as DNA, the CDR3 is TGCAGTGCCCCGGACAGCTACTATGGCTACACCTTC.

This clonotype has a count of ten or more. V usage is TRBV6-6 and J usage is TRBJ1-2; D is unclear. CDR3 length: 14 amino acids. Trimming removed 5 bases from V and 4 bases from J, with 14 bases in between. Per the germline V gene, CDR1 is MNHNY and CDR2 is SVGAGI (reference sequence). For the CDR3, the DNA is TGTGCCAGCAGTCTTCGGGAGGCGAGCTATGGCTACACCTTC. Protein sequence: CASSLREASYGYTF.

The table lists this clonotype with many counts. The gene calls are TRBV24-1 and TRBJ1-2; a possible D gene is TRBD1 (5 bases). The CDR3 extends over 15 amino acids. Germline CDR1 KGHDR, CDR2 SFDVKD. V lost 4 bases, J lost 0 bases, and 11 bases lay in between. Written as DNA, the CDR3 is TGTGCCACCAGTGAAAGCGGGACGTCTAACTATGGCTACACCTTC. It codes for CATSESGTSNYGYTF.

This clonotype occurred many times. The rearrangement links TRBV4-2 to TRBJ1-2; perhaps TRBD1 as D (6 bases). The CDR3 covers 15 residues. Germline CDR1 LGHNA, CDR2 YNFKEQ. V dropped 0 bases and J dropped 4 bases, with 12 bases sitting between them. Written as DNA, the CDR3 is TGTGCCAGCAGCCAAGATGAGGGGGGGATCTATGGCTACACCTTC. Translation gives CASSQDEGGIYGYTF.

This sequence joins TRBV29-1 and TRBJ1-2; no definite D call. Germline V lookup: CDR1 SQVTM, CDR2 ANQGSEA. Trimming took off 3 bases at V and 8 bases at J, with 13 bases between the two ends. The CDR3 covers 12 residues. The CDR3 is CSVDWAAEGYTF. The DNA of the CDR3 is TGCAGCGTTGATTGGGCCGCGGAAGGCTACACCTTC.

As for this clonotype: Without the conserved terminal phenylalanine or tryptophan, this CDR3 likely stems from a read error. The chain joins TRBV7-6 to TRBJ2-7, with D hard to call. CDR1 SGHVS and CDR2 FNYEAQ come from the germline V gene. The CDR3 extends over 15 amino acids. The V end lost 4 bases, the J end lost 0 bases, and 13 bases lay between the germline ends. The DNA of the CDR3 is TGTGCCAGCAGCTCAGATACCGTCCTCTCCTACGAGCAGTACTTA. Its protein is CASSSDTVLSYEQYL.

This clonotype was detected ten times or more. V is TRBV20-1 and J is TRBJ1-6; D is unresolved. The CDR3 is 14 residues long. The V gene lost 6 bases and the J gene lost 8 bases, with 17 bases spanning the gap. CDR1 and CDR2 from the germline V gene are DFQATT and SNEGSKA (reference sequence). The CDR3 nucleotides read TGCAGTGCAAATACGCAGGTTTTGCATTCACCCCTCCACTTT. This sequence encodes CSANTQVLHSPLHF.

This clonotype has ten or more counts. The rearrangement links TRBV7-2 to TRBJ2-7, with 8 bases that match TRBD2. Per the germline V gene, CDR1 is SGHTA and CDR2 is FQGNSA. The V gene end was trimmed by 3 bases and the J gene end by 4 bases; junction bases not matched to a gene: 5. The CDR3 spans 14 residues. CDR3 amino acids: CASSLSGGLYEQYF. The CDR3 bases are TGTGCCAGCAGCTTGAGCGGGGGATTGTACGAGCAGTACTTC.

This clonotype appeared many times. The J gene is TRBJ1-1, the V gene TRBV20-1; the match to TRBD1 covers 8 bases. Germline V gene data show CDR1 as DFQATT and CDR2 as SNEGSKA (reference sequence). V trimming: 6 bases; J trimming: 4 bases; junction bases outside the gene matches: 7. The CDR3 has 13 amino acids. CDR3: CSAPTGDGTEAFF. DNA for the CDR3: TGCAGTGCGCCGACAGGGGACGGCACTGAAGCTTTCTTT.

Many counts were recorded for this clonotype. This chain joins TRBV7-6 and TRBJ1-2, with a weak D call TRBD1 (6 bases). Trimming took off 3 bases at V and 6 bases at J, with 17 bases between the two ends. From germline, CDR1 is SGHVS and CDR2 FNYEAQ. The CDR3 totals 15 residues. The CDR3 DNA is TGTGCCAGCAGCTTGTCGGGGGCGCGAGGTGATGGCTACACCTTC. It is translated as CASSLSGARGDGYTF.